The rows below give T cell receptor beta chains drawn from one sample of a study of Ad26.COV2.S vaccination and SARS-CoV-2 variants. Libraries were prepared by immunoSEQ multiplex PCR; TCRdb keeps only in-frame clonotypes and omits some of them. Altogether 450,000 to 550,000 clones are present, roughly 89% being singletons, with the ten largest covering about 2.4%. Specimen: peripheral blood, collected in a trial of Ad26.COV2.S vaccine versus placebo. Receptors originate from a person aged 18-65 years who received the Ad26.COV2.S COVID-19 vaccine or a placebo. CDR3s include the opening cysteine and the closing phenylalanine or tryptophan.

V,J,length,CDR3
TRBV4-2,TRBJ1-1,15,CASSQADGGNTEAFF
TRBV11-2,TRBJ2-1,16,CASSPIRGASYNEQFF
TRBV9,TRBJ1-5,14,CASSGQGSNQPQHF
TRBV5-5,TRBJ2-5,15,CASSPKYQYQETQYF
TRBV13,TRBJ2-1,15,CASSPLWSGRNEQFF
TRBV28,TRBJ2-3,15,CASSPGREDTDTQYF
TRBV18,TRBJ2-7,14,CASSLGQAPYEQYF
TRBV5-1,TRBJ2-5,15,CASSSKQGVWETQYF
TRBV2,TRBJ1-2,15,CASSDPGGANYGYTF
TRBV5-8,TRBJ1-4,15,CASSDLEGAPVKLFF
TRBV28,TRBJ1-5,13,CASSWVRHQPQHF
TRBV18,TRBJ1-1,15,CASSYSGPGDTEAFF
TRBV6-5,TRBJ2-3,15,CASSWTSGSTDTQYF
TRBV15,TRBJ1-4,14,CATNRAGSNEKLFF
TRBV28,TRBJ2-2,13,CAGEGANTGELFF
TRBV11-2,TRBJ1-2,16,CASSPLTGRANYGYTF
TRBV5-1,TRBJ1-2,15,CASSLGQGALYGYTF
TRBV29-1,TRBJ2-7,13,CSVTRTGGYEQYF
TRBV5-6,TRBJ2-5,15,CASSLLDRVDETQYF
TRBV10-3,TRBJ2-3,14,CATGDSGITDTQYF
TRBV7-2,TRBJ1-1,15,CASSLTGRVNTEAFF
TRBV7-2,TRBJ2-3,16,CASIKRAGSPTDTQYF
TRBV11-2,TRBJ2-1,13,CASRLEGGGEQFF
TRBV28,TRBJ2-3,14,CASSFGGGVDTQYF
TRBV5-1,TRBJ2-3,18,CASSLRVAAGRGTDTQYF
TRBV7-6,TRBJ1-4,15,CASSLSRDRLEKLFF
TRBV11-2,TRBJ2-5,14,CASSFTGGSETQYF
TRBV5-1,TRBJ2-1,18,CASSAGSILGGAYNEQFF
TRBV12-3/TRBV12-4,TRBJ1-2,13,CASSLNAGDGYTF
TRBV2,TRBJ2-7,14,CASSEGERVYEQYF
TRBV5-6,TRBJ2-1,13,CASWDRGYNEQFF
TRBV6-5,TRBJ2-7,15,CASSYRQRGSYEQYF
TRBV7-2,TRBJ1-2,15,CASSLAVGGGYGYTF
TRBV19,TRBJ2-2,14,CASGGLADTGELFF
TRBV19,TRBJ2-3,16,CASRPSRGALGDTQYF